This T cell receptor (beta chain) was recovered during a study of cytomegalovirus exposure and HLA in healthy donors. As to this clone: The target antigen is unknown.

Repertoires were generated with immunoSEQ multiplex PCR, while TCRdb's copy carries only in-frame clones and drops some. The sample yields over 60,000 clones, roughly 94% seen once. Whole-study findings and limits: The TCR clusters that emerged in the first cohort tended, a later analysis found, to co-occur in the 120 or so validation repertoires. Despite most TCR sequences being rare, some public TCRs occurred in many donors. Through in vitro validation, a few CMV-associated chains were shown to be specific for CMV antigens.

The receptor's source is a man aged 18-30 years in good health and CMV-seropositive. What was sequenced was PBMCs.

In DNA, the CDR3 is TGTGCCTGGACTACTGGACAGATAAACACTGAAGCTTTCTTT. Translating it yields CAWTTGQINTEAFF. The chain uses TRBV30 and TRBJ1-1; D is possibly TRBD1 (6 bases). Germline V gene lookup returns CDR1 GTSNPN and CDR2 SVGIG (reference sequence). The CDR3 totals 14 residues. V lost 4 bases to trimming and J lost 2 bases, with 14 bases between them.